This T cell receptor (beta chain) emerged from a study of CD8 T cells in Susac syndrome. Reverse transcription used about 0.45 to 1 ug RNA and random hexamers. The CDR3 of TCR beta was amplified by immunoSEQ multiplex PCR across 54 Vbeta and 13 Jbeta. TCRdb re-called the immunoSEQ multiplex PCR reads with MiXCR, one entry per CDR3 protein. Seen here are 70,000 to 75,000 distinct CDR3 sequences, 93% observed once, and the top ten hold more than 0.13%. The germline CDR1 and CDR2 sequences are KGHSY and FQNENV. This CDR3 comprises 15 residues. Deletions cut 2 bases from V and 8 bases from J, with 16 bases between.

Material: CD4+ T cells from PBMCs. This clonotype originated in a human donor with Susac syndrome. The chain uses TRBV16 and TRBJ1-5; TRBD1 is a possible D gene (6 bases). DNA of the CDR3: TGTGCCAGCAGCCAAAGGGCGGGGGGCAGCGAGCCCCAGCATTTT. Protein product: CASSQRAGGSEPQHF.